This T cell receptor (beta chain) originates from a study of T cell changes during pregnancy in multiple sclerosis. The CDR3 has 11 residues. Germline V gene lookup returns CDR1 SGHTA and CDR2 FQGNSA. V was shortened by 8 bases and J by 6 bases, with 8 bases between the two germline ends. The repertoire was sequenced with immunoSEQ multiplex PCR; TCRdb's copy has only in-frame clones and lacks some. The sample holds approximately 40,000 clones, 90% to 97% seen once. This TCR was recovered from a female donor with multiple sclerosis, enrolled in a pregnancy study. This sample comprised peripheral blood, obtained in the second trimester of pregnancy. The V and J genes are TRBV7-2 and TRBJ2-1; the D is unclear. CDR3 bases: TGTGCCAGCCTTACTTTCAATGAGCAGTTCTTC. It is translated as CASLTFNEQFF.